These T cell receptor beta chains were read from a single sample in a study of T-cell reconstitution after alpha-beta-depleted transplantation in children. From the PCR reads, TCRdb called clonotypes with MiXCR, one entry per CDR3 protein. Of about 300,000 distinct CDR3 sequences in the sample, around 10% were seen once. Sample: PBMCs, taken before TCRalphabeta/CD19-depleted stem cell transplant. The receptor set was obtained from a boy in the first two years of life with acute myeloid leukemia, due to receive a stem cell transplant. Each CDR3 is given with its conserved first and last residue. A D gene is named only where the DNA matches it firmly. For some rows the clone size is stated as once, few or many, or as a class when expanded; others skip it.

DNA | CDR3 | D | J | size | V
TGTGCCAGCAGTTCCCAGGGGGCGGGGGAGCAGTACTTC | CASSSQGAGEQYF | TRBD1 | TRBJ2-7 | many | TRBV12-3/TRBV12-4
TGCGCCGGCACCCGGGACATCGACTCCTACGAGCAGTACTTC | CAGTRDIDSYEQYF | - | TRBJ2-7 | many | TRBV5-1
TGTGCCAGTAGTATTGGACTGACTGAAGCTTTCTTT | CASSIGLTEAFF | - | TRBJ1-1 | many | TRBV19
TGTGCCAGCAGTCTAAGGACTAGCGGGAGCCCAGATACGCAGTATTTT | CASSLRTSGSPDTQYF | TRBD2 | TRBJ2-3 | many | TRBV6-1
TGTGCCAGCAGCTTTGGGTTAAATCAGCCCCAGCATTTT | CASSFGLNQPQHF | - | TRBJ1-5 | many | TRBV7-3
TGCAGTGCTAGTGCACTAGCGGGTCGGTACAATGAGCAGTTCTTC | CSASALAGRYNEQFF | TRBD2 | TRBJ2-1 | many | TRBV20-1
TGTGCCAGCAGCTTAACTAGCGGAGCTAGCACAGATACGCAGTATTTT | CASSLTSGASTDTQYF | - | TRBJ2-3 | many | TRBV7-3
TGCGCCAGCAGCCAAGACTCGGGACTAGGGGAGTTCTTC | CASSQDSGLGEFF | TRBD2 | TRBJ2-1 | many | TRBV4-3
TGTGCCAGTGGAATCCCAACTAGCGGGATCTACAATGAGCAGTTCTTC | CASGIPTSGIYNEQFF | TRBD2 | TRBJ2-1 | few | TRBV19
TGCAGCGTTTGGACAAGGACGGACGAGCAGTACTTC | CSVWTRTDEQYF | - | TRBJ2-7 | many | TRBV29-1
TGCGCCAGCAGCCAAGTGCCGGGACAGGGGAACGAGCAGTACTTC | CASSQVPGQGNEQYF | TRBD1 | TRBJ2-7 | many | TRBV4-3
TGTGCCAGCAGCGTAGTGCGGACTAGCGGAAACACCGGGGAGCTGTTTTTT | CASSVVRTSGNTGELFF | TRBD2 | TRBJ2-2 | many | TRBV9
TGCGCCAGCAGCTTGGATGGGGAGACCCAGTACTTC | CASSLDGETQYF | - | TRBJ2-5 | many | TRBV5-1
TGCAGTGCTAGATCATTAGGAGGGGGGGGGAGCGAGCAGTACTTC | CSARSLGGGGSEQYF | - | TRBJ2-7 | few | TRBV20-1
TGTGCCAGCAGCTCCGGGAGGACAGGACACTACTCCGAGCAGTACTTC | CASSSGRTGHYSEQYF | - | TRBJ2-7 | many | TRBV7-9
TGTGCCAGCAGCCGAAGACCGGCAGGCTCCTACGAGCAGTACTTC | CASSRRPAGSYEQYF | - | TRBJ2-7 | - | TRBV14
TGTGCCAGCAGTCGGACCGGGTATTCACCCCTCCACTTT | CASSRTGYSPLHF | - | TRBJ1-6 | - | TRBV7-2
TGTGCCAGCAGCCCGACCGGGACAGGGGGTGAAAAACTGTTTTTT | CASSPTGTGGEKLFF | TRBD1 | TRBJ1-4 | many | TRBV4-2
TGCGCCAGCAGCTTGGTGGGACAGACCGGGGAGCTGTTTTTT | CASSLVGQTGELFF | TRBD1 | TRBJ2-2 | many | TRBV5-1
TGTGCCAGCAGCCCCTTAGCGGATAGCACAGATACGCAGTATTTT | CASSPLADSTDTQYF | - | TRBJ2-3 | few | TRBV4-2
TGTGCCAGCCGCGGACTAGCGGGAGACGAGCAGTACTTC | CASRGLAGDEQYF | TRBD2 | TRBJ2-7 | - | TRBV6-1
TGCAGTGCTACCAATCTAGCGGGAGGGATCTACGAGCAGTACTTC | CSATNLAGGIYEQYF | TRBD2 | TRBJ2-7 | - | TRBV20-1
TGTGCCAGCACCTACACCGGGACAGGGAATAACTACGAGCAGTACTTC | CASTYTGTGNNYEQYF | TRBD1 | TRBJ2-7 | few | TRBV27
TGTGCCAGCAGTTTCGTGACTAGCGGGAGGGGAAACCTAGAGACCCAGTACTTC | CASSFVTSGRGNLETQYF | TRBD2 | TRBJ2-5 | - | TRBV27
TGTGCCAGCAGTCCGTGGACAGGGGTCTACGAGCAGTACTTC | CASSPWTGVYEQYF | TRBD1 | TRBJ2-7 | many | TRBV28
TGTGCCAGCAGCTTCGCGACCGGGACTAGCGGCTACAATGAGCAGTTCTTC | CASSFATGTSGYNEQFF | TRBD2 | TRBJ2-1 | many | TRBV7-2
TGTGCCAGCAGTTTCAAATGGGGGGGGACGGATTCACCCCTCCACTTT | CASSFKWGGTDSPLHF | - | TRBJ1-6 | many | TRBV7-9
TGTGCCAGCAGCCCACCCCCGGGGCAGGGGTTCTATGGCTACACCTTC | CASSPPPGQGFYGYTF | - | TRBJ1-2 | many | TRBV7-2
TGTGCCAGCAGCCAATCTTTCCCGCGGAATACGCAGTATTTT | CASSQSFPRNTQYF | - | TRBJ2-3 | many | TRBV3-1
TGTGCCAGCAGCTTCAGCAGGGAAGAGACCCAGTACTTC | CASSFSREETQYF | - | TRBJ2-5 | many | TRBV7-2
TGTGCCAGCAGCCAAGAAGGTTTCAACACTGAAGCTTTCTTT | CASSQEGFNTEAFF | - | TRBJ1-1 | many | TRBV3-1
TGTGCCAGCAGACGCGGACTAGCTTCCGGGGAGCTGTTTTTT | CASRRGLASGELFF | TRBD2 | TRBJ2-2 | many | TRBV4-2
TGCGCCAGCAGCTGGACAGGGAGCGGGGAGCTGTTTTTT | CASSWTGSGELFF | TRBD1 | TRBJ2-2 | many | TRBV5-1
TGTGCCAGCAGTACCGCGGGACTAGCGGGGGCCGGCGCGGAGACCCAGTACTTC | CASSTAGLAGAGAETQYF | TRBD2 | TRBJ2-5 | many | TRBV6-1
TGCGCCAGCAGCTTGGCCCTACAGGGTGAAGCTTTCTTT | CASSLALQGEAFF | - | TRBJ1-1 | many | TRBV5-1
TGTGCCAGCAGCTTAGCTGGATACGGGACCCAGTACTTC | CASSLAGYGTQYF | - | TRBJ2-5 | many | TRBV7-2
TGTGCCAGCAGCCAAGATGTGGGTTACTATGGCTACACCTTC | CASSQDVGYYGYTF | - | TRBJ1-2 | few | TRBV14
TGTGCCAGCAGCTTGAGCGGGGGCCGAGTCTACGAGCAGTACTTC | CASSLSGGRVYEQYF | TRBD2 | TRBJ2-7 | many | TRBV13
TGTGCCAGCAGCCCCGACAGGGGGAAAGTCGAGGAAGCTTTCTTT | CASSPDRGKVEEAFF | TRBD1 | TRBJ1-1 | medium-sized | TRBV12-3/TRBV12-4
TGTGCCAGCTCACCGACAGGTTTTGAAAAACTGTTTTTT | CASSPTGFEKLFF | - | TRBJ1-4 | - | TRBV18
TGCAGTGCTAGAGATGAGCGGACCTACAATGAGCAGTTCTTC | CSARDERTYNEQFF | - | TRBJ2-1 | few | TRBV20-1
TGTGCCAGCAGCAAACCGGGACTAGCGGGGGCGGGGGATACGCAGTATTTT | CASSKPGLAGAGDTQYF | TRBD2 | TRBJ2-3 | once | TRBV7-2
TGTGCCAGCAGCTCAGGGGTTGCGGGGGGTAACTACAATGAGCAGTTCTTC | CASSSGVAGGNYNEQFF | TRBD2 | TRBJ2-1 | many | TRBV7-8